These 31 T cell receptor beta chains were sequenced from one sample in a study of blood T cell repertoires in COVID-19. Assay: immunoSEQ multiplex PCR; the TCRdb copy retains only in-frame clones and omits some. Of some 370,000 clones listed, 90% are singletons. Source material: peripheral blood. The receptor set was obtained from a man between 18 and 35 years old with active or convalescent COVID-19.

The J gene is TRBJ2-2, the V gene TRBV6-5; 7 positions match TRBD2. The CDR3 consists of 14 residues. Germline V CDR1 and CDR2: MNHEY, SVGAGI. V gave up 6 bases and J gave up 2 bases; unmatched junction bases: 3. The DNA for the CDR3 is TGTGCCAGCAGGACAGCGGGAAACACCGGGGAGCTGTTTTTT. This sequence encodes CASRTAGNTGELFF.

The chain links TRBV4-2 to TRBJ1-2; unclear D gene. V lost 0 bases and J 4 bases, leaving 9 bases between the germline ends. Germline V gene sequence: CDR1 LGHNA, CDR2 YNFKEQ. CDR3 length equals 14 residues. The CDR3 nucleotides are TGTGCCAGCAGCCAAGATGCTAGGCCCTATGGCTACACCTTC. The encoded protein is CASSQDARPYGYTF.

The sample holds one count of this clone. The rearrangement links TRBV7-9 to TRBJ2-7; D might be TRBD1 (7 bases). CDR3 length: 19 amino acids. V dropped 4 bases and J dropped 9 bases, with 34 bases sitting between them. Germline assignment: CDR1 SEHNR and CDR2 FQNEAQ (reference sequence). The CDR3 DNA reads TGTGCCAGCAGCTCGACTACCAACCTTAGGGAGGCAGGGGGTCTTGGGCAGTACTTC. Translated: CASSSTTNLREAGGLGQYF. Supplemented by reference TRBV7-9 and TRBJ2-7, the full variable domain reads DTGVSQNPRHKITKRGQNVTFRCDPISEHNRLYWYRQTLGQGPEFLTYFQNEAQLEKSRLLSDRFSAERPKGSFSTLEIQRTEQGDSAMYLCASSSTTNLREAGGLGQYFGPGTRLTVT.

V usage is TRBV11-2 and J usage is TRBJ2-7; the match to TRBD2 covers 9 bases. V lost 4 bases to trimming and J lost 1 base; unmatched junction nucleotides: 14. The CDR3 runs 18 residues. CDR1 and CDR2 from the germline V gene are SGHAT and FQNNGV. CDR3 DNA: TGTGCCAGCAGCTACTTTGTGCCAGCGGGAGGACTATCCTACGAGCAGTACTTC. Translating it yields CASSYFVPAGGLSYEQYF.

This clone has only a few counts. This chain links TRBV19 with TRBJ1-3; 8 bases are shared with TRBD1. Germline trimming cut 5 bases from V and 0 bases from J; bases unmatched to any gene: 6. CDR3 length: 16 residues. Germline V lookup: CDR1 LNHDA, CDR2 SQIVND (reference sequence). CDR3 amino acids: CASSDGQGRSGNTIYF. In nucleotides, the CDR3 is TGTGCCAGTAGTGACGGACAGGGACGCTCTGGAAACACCATATATTTT.

With regard to this clone: The same CDR3 also results from other DNA sequences found in this sample. The chain couples TRBV2 to TRBJ2-1; 8 positions match TRBD2. This CDR3 region has 13 residues. Germline V gene data show CDR1 as SNHLY and CDR2 as FYNNEI. V dropped 7 bases and J dropped 6; count of bases not matched to a gene: 5. CDR3 sequence (DNA): TGTGCCAGCACTCGGGAGGGCCGCAATGAGCAGTTCTTC. It codes for CASTREGRNEQFF.

The V call is TRBV20-1, the J call TRBJ1-1, with TRBD1 identical over 7 bases. The ends lost 3 bases at V and 10 bases at J; junction bases unmatched: 11. Germline loops: CDR1 DFQATT, CDR2 SNEGSKA (reference sequence). The CDR3 sequence is 13 residues long. The CDR3 sequence: CSASAGTALGAFF. The CDR3 nucleotides read TGCAGTGCTAGTGCCGGGACAGCCCTGGGAGCTTTCTTT.

The chain uses TRBV5-1 and TRBJ1-6, with 9 bases that match TRBD1. J lost 7 bases, V lost 0 bases, and 5 bases had no gene match. Germline lookup yields CDR1 SGHRS and CDR2 YFSETQ. The CDR3 covers 16 residues. The CDR3 loop is CASSLAPGQGNSPLHF. CDR3 in DNA: TGCGCCAGCAGCTTGGCCCCGGGACAGGGCAATTCACCCCTCCACTTT.

The V and J genes are TRBV9 and TRBJ2-5; 12 nucleotides align to TRBD2. V shed 4 bases, J shed 3 bases, and the junction held 1 base outside the gene matches. Germline lookup yields CDR1 SGDLS and CDR2 YYNGEE. CDR3 length: 14 amino acids. CDR3 DNA: TGTGCCAGCAGCCCTAGCGGGGGGGAAGAGACCCAGTACTTC. As protein: CASSPSGGEETQYF.

This clone was observed a single time. J is TRBJ2-1 and V is TRBV29-1; the match to TRBD2 covers 13 bases. The CDR3 totals 17 residues. The V gene end was trimmed by 0 bases and the J gene end by 4 bases; junction bases not matched to a gene: 6. Per germline, CDR1 SQVTM and CDR2 ANQGSEA. CDR3 nucleotides: TGCAGCGTTGAAGAGATCGGACTAGCGGGGGTATACAATGAGCAGTTCTTC. This sequence encodes CSVEEIGLAGVYNEQFF.

The chain has TRBV3-1 (or the pseudogene TRBV3-2) and TRBJ2-7; TRBD2 aligns across 7 bases. V lost 7 bases, J lost 3 bases, and 3 bases stayed unmatched. This CDR3 contains 12 residues. From germline, CDR1 is LGHDT and CDR2 YNNKEL (reference sequence). The CDR3 bases are TGTGCCAGCATTGGCGGGGGCTACGAGCAGTACTTC. Residues: CASIGGGYEQYF.

This rearrangement joins TRBV4-2 to TRBJ1-3; a possible D gene is TRBD1 (5 bases). Germline CDR1 and CDR2: LGHNA and YNFKEQ. CDR3 size: 15 residues. Trimming pared 0 bases from V and 3 bases from J, leaving 9 bases between. CDR3 DNA: TGTGCCAGCAGCCAAGATAGGACAAATGGAAACACCATATATTTT. Translating gives CASSQDRTNGNTIYF.

About this clone: At one boundary the junction diverges from the germline segment, which might be a read error. This chain joins TRBV18 and TRBJ2-6; TRBD1 matches 7 bases. CDR1 is KGHSH, CDR2 LQKENI, per germline. The CDR3 length is 17 residues. Written as DNA, the CDR3 is TGTGCCAGCTCACTGACAGGGAAAAGCTCTGGGGCCAACGTGCTGACTTTC. Amino acid sequence: CASSLTGKSSGANVLTF.

This sequence joins TRBV7-9 and TRBJ1-6; D is ambiguous. V lost 1 base and J 5 bases, leaving 6 bases between the germline ends. There are 14 residues in the CDR3. The germline V gene has CDR1 SEHNR and CDR2 FQNEAQ (reference sequence). This CDR3 reads CASSLGLDNSPLHF. CDR3 sequence (DNA): TGTGCCAGCAGCTTAGGACTAGATAATTCACCCCTCCACTTT.

The chain employs TRBV5-1 and TRBJ2-1, with D possibly being TRBD2 (6 bases). The length of the CDR3 is 14 residues. Per germline, CDR1 SGHRS and CDR2 YFSETQ. Trimming stripped 1 base from V and 9 bases from J, with 14 bases between. The DNA of the CDR3 is TGCGCCAGCAGCTTGAGCGGGCGAACCCCTGAGCAGTTCTTC. The encoded protein is CASSLSGRTPEQFF.

The V and J genes are TRBV10-3 and TRBJ2-3; 10 nucleotides line up with TRBD2. V trimming: 5 bases; J trimming: 5 bases; junction bases outside the gene matches: 7. The germline CDR1 and CDR2 sequences are ENHRY and SYGVKD. The CDR3 spans 15 residues. The CDR3 loop is CAISKAGGPLDTQYF. In nucleotides, the CDR3 is TGTGCCATCAGTAAAGCGGGGGGGCCGTTAGATACGCAGTATTTT.

This sequence joins TRBV5-3 and TRBJ2-7; perhaps TRBD2 as D (6 bases). TRBV5-3 is an ORF, with its function uncertain. Trimming removed 4 bases from V and 0 bases from J, with 8 bases in between. The CDR3 contains 13 residues. The CDR3 region has the DNA TGTGCCAGAAGCCGCGGGGACTCCTACGAGCAGTACTTC. This translates into CARSRGDSYEQYF.

The CDR3 spells CASSEGLADYYEQYF. In DNA, the CDR3 is TGTGCCAGCAGTGAAGGACTAGCGGATTACTACGAGCAGTACTTC. V and J are TRBV2 and TRBJ2-7; 9 positions agree with TRBD2. The V and J ends lost 1 base and 3 bases, in that order; junction bases with no gene match: 4. In germline, CDR1 is SNHLY, CDR2 FYNNEI. CDR3 length: 15 residues. Drawing the rest from reference TRBV2 and TRBJ2-7, the complete variable domain is EPEVTQTPSHQVTQMGQEVILRCVPISNHLYFYWYRQILGQKVEFLVSFYNNEISEKSEIFDDQFSVERPDGSNFTLKIRSTKLEDSAMYFCASSEGLADYYEQYFGPGTRLTVT.

This clone was recorded only once. The chain has TRBV6-4 and TRBJ2-3, with 11 bases aligning to TRBD2. The CDR3 extends over 15 amino acids. V shed 4 bases, J shed 8 bases, and the junction held 8 bases outside the gene matches. CDR1 is MRHNA, CDR2 SNTAGT, per germline. CDR3: CASSGPGLAVFTQYF. In nucleotides, the CDR3 is TGTGCCAGCAGTGGGCCGGGACTAGCGGTATTTACGCAGTATTTT.

This clone was seen a single time. This chain joins TRBV4-1 and TRBJ2-1; possibly TRBD2 for D (6 bases). Germline lookup yields CDR1 MGHRA and CDR2 YSYEKL. The V end was cut by 0 bases, the J end by 1 base, with 13 bases between. There are 17 residues in the CDR3. CDR3 DNA sequence: TGCGCCAGCAGCCAAGATGGGACTCTTCCTTCCTACAATGAGCAGTTCTTC. Translated: CASSQDGTLPSYNEQFF.

V is TRBV6-5 and J is TRBJ1-3, with a possible D match to TRBD1 (6 bases). The CDR3 sequence is 15 residues long. Germline V lookup: CDR1 MNHEY, CDR2 SVGAGI. V was shortened by 5 bases and J by 0 bases, with 11 bases between the two germline ends. The CDR3 spells CASSMDSSSGNTIYF. The CDR3 DNA follows: TGTGCCAGCAGTATGGACAGTTCCTCTGGAAACACCATATATTTT.

The chain uses TRBV9 and TRBJ1-6, with D possibly matching TRBD1 (5 bases). From germline, CDR1 is SGDLS and CDR2 YYNGEE. Trimming took off 2 bases at V and 7 bases at J, with 13 bases between the two ends. This CDR3 region has 15 residues. CDR3 loop: CASSVEESGNSPLHF. The CDR3 nucleotides are TGTGCCAGCAGCGTCGAGGAATCAGGGAATTCACCCCTCCACTTT.

The chain has TRBV6-5 and TRBJ2-2; TRBD2 is a possible D gene (6 bases). The CDR3 has 14 amino acids. CDR1 is MNHEY, CDR2 SVGAGI, per germline. V was trimmed by 2 bases and J by 7 bases, leaving 11 bases between them. CDR3 nucleotides: TGTGCCAGCAGTTACCGGAGGGCTCACGGGGAGCTGTTTTTT. Its translation is CASSYRRAHGELFF.

The chain combines TRBV4-3 with TRBJ1-4, with 9 bases fitting TRBD1. J lost 5 bases, V lost 6 bases, and 7 bases had no gene match. This CDR3 region has 15 residues. CDR1 is LGHNA and CDR2 is YSLEER in the germline V gene. The CDR3 here is CASRRTGAGNEKLFF. DNA for the CDR3: TGCGCCAGCAGACGGACAGGGGCGGGGAATGAAAAACTGTTTTTT.

The rearrangement uses TRBV19 and TRBJ1-4, with D tentatively TRBD1 (5 bases). This CDR3 is built from 14 residues. The germline CDR1 and CDR2 sequences are LNHDA and SQIVND (reference sequence). Trimming removed 11 bases from V and 4 bases from J, with 17 bases in between. Here the CDR3 reads CASSPGLSNEKLFF. DNA for the CDR3: TGTGCCTCATCCCCAGGGCTCAGTAATGAAAAACTGTTTTTT. Variable domain in full (rest from reference TRBV19 and TRBJ1-4): DGGITQSPKYLFRKEGQNVTLSCEQNLNHDAMYWYRQDPGQGLRLIYYSQIVNDFQKGDIAEGYSVSREKKESFPLTVTSAQKNPTAFYLCASSPGLSNEKLFFGSGTQLSVL.

V gene TRBV27 combines with J gene TRBJ2-7, with a tentative D call TRBD2 (5 bases). This CDR3 spans 13 amino acids. Trimming removed 5 bases at V and 3 bases at J, with 11 bases between. Germline V gene sequence: CDR1 MNHEY, CDR2 SMNVEV (reference sequence). The CDR3 DNA is TGTGCCAGCAGTCGGGGTCCCCTCTACGAGCAGTACTTC. It translates to CASSRGPLYEQYF.

The rearrangement joins TRBV18 to TRBJ2-4, with 8 bases lining up with TRBD1. Trimming at V came to 4 bases and at J to 5 bases, leaving 1 base not matched to a gene. Germline loops: CDR1 KGHSH, CDR2 LQKENI. There are 13 residues in the CDR3. The CDR3 region is CASSLDRENIQYF. The CDR3 coding sequence is TGTGCCAGCTCACTGGACAGGGAAAACATTCAGTACTTC.

J is TRBJ2-7 and V is TRBV6-6; 7 bases fit TRBD1. Per germline, CDR1 MNHNY and CDR2 SVGAGI (reference sequence). V trimming: 6 bases; J trimming: 2 bases; junction bases outside the gene matches: 10. The CDR3 runs to 15 residues. The DNA for the CDR3 is TGTGCCAGCAGAACGGGCGTCACAGGGGCCTACGAGCAGTACTTC. Protein: CASRTGVTGAYEQYF.

This sequence joins TRBV27 and TRBJ2-3; D call uncertain. CDR3 size: 13 residues. Between the trimmed V and J ends, which lost 3 bases and 6 bases, there was a span of 10 bases. The germline V gene has CDR1 MNHEY and CDR2 SMNVEV (reference sequence). The CDR3 DNA follows: TGTGCCAGCAGTTTTGTGAGCCCCGATACGCAGTATTTT. It codes for CASSFVSPDTQYF.

The chain uses TRBV2 and TRBJ1-4; 8 bases are shared with TRBD1. V was pared by 2 bases and J by 5 bases, with 7 bases of the junction left unmatched. The CDR3 is 16 amino acids. Germline V gene sequence: CDR1 SNHLY, CDR2 FYNNEI. CDR3 sequence (DNA): TGTGCCAGCAGTGAAACATGGACAGGGCCAAATGAAAAACTGTTTTTT. Protein: CASSETWTGPNEKLFF. The full variable domain, with the rest looked up from reference TRBV2 and TRBJ1-4, is EPEVTQTPSHQVTQMGQEVILRCVPISNHLYFYWYRQILGQKVEFLVSFYNNEISEKSEIFDDQFSVERPDGSNFTLKIRSTKLEDSAMYFCASSETWTGPNEKLFFGSGTQLSVL.

CDR3 bases: TGTGCCAGCAGTTCCAGGGGAAGCACAGATACGCAGTATTTT. Translation: CASSSRGSTDTQYF. The chain is built from TRBV28 and TRBJ2-3; the D gene is possibly TRBD1 (6 bases). CDR3 length equals 14 residues. Germline-derived CDR1 and CDR2 are MDHEN and SYDVKM. Trimming stripped 4 bases from V and 0 bases from J, with 8 bases between.